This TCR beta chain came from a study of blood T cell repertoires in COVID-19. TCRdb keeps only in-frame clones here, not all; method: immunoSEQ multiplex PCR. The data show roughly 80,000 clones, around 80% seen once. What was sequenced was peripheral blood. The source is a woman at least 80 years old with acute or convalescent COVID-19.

This CDR3 reads CASSLPALRTQYF. Written as DNA, the CDR3 is TGTGCCAGCAGTTTGCCTGCTCTTAGGACCCAGTACTTC. This chain joins TRBV28 and TRBJ2-5; D not certain. The germline gives CDR1 MDHEN, CDR2 SYDVKM. Trimming took 3 bases from V and 7 from J, leaving 12 bases between them. This CDR3 is built from 13 residues.